Shown below are 21 T cell receptor beta chains from a single sample sequenced in a study of cytomegalovirus exposure and HLA in healthy donors. The PCR made use of 60 Vbeta and 13 Jbeta primers. The repertoire was sequenced with immunoSEQ multiplex PCR; TCRdb's copy has only in-frame clones and lacks some. The repertoire includes more than 95,000 clones, about three quarters of them detected once, and just under 2% sits in the top ten. The specimen sequenced was PBMCs. These receptors were obtained from a man aged 50 or older in good health and CMV-seronegative.

The chain couples TRBV18 to TRBJ1-3; TRBD1 agrees at 11 bases. The CDR3 consists of 18 residues. CDR1 is KGHSH, CDR2 LQKENI, per germline. Trimming at V came to 1 base and at J to 3 bases, leaving 8 bases not matched to a gene. The CDR3 bases are TGTGCCAGCTCACCACGGATACGGACAGGGGGCGTTGGAAACACCATATATTTT. It specifies CASSPRIRTGGVGNTIYF.

The V call is TRBV14, the J call TRBJ1-5, with unresolved D. Germline V gene data show CDR1 as SGHDN and CDR2 as FVKESK. This CDR3 comprises 13 residues. Trimming cost V 1 base and J 4 bases, with 5 bases left between them. This CDR3 reads CASSQGRNQPQHF. In nucleotides, the CDR3 is TGTGCCAGCAGCCAAGGTAGAAATCAGCCCCAGCATTTT.

The count of this clone is one. The chain carries TRBV9 and TRBJ2-3; D not certain. Trimming removed 0 bases from V and 6 bases from J, with 14 bases in between. Germline-derived CDR1 and CDR2 are SGDLS and YYNGEE. The CDR3 extends over 15 amino acids. The CDR3 DNA sequence: TGTGCCAGCAGCGTAGATTTGGCCTTGAAGGATACGCAGTATTTT. The encoded protein is CASSVDLALKDTQYF. Drawing the rest from reference TRBV9 and TRBJ2-3, the complete variable domain is DSGVTQTPKHLITATGQRVTLRCSPRSGDLSVYWYQQSLDQGLQFLIQYYNGEERAKGNILERFSAQQFPDLHSELNLSSLELGDSALYFCASSVDLALKDTQYFGPGTRLTVL.

This chain links TRBV10-2 with TRBJ1-2; the D gene is possibly TRBD1 (6 bases). Per germline, CDR1 WSHSY and CDR2 SAAADI. The V end was cut by 2 bases, the J end by 5 bases, with 9 bases between. The CDR3 length is 13 residues. CDR3 residues: CASSENREYGYTF. As DNA, the CDR3 is TGCGCCAGCAGTGAGAACAGGGAATATGGCTACACCTTC.

The V and J genes are TRBV6-1 and TRBJ2-6; D unclear. The germline V gene encodes CDR1 MNHNS and CDR2 SASEGT. The CDR3 is 14 residues long. Trimming stripped 2 bases from V and 2 bases from J, with 4 bases between. The CDR3, as DNA: TGTGCCAGCAGTGAACTAGCTGGGGCCAACGTCCTGACTTTC. Encoded protein: CASSELAGANVLTF.

This clone was picked up a small number of times. V gene TRBV5-4 combines with J gene TRBJ2-2, with 13 bases aligning to TRBD2. CDR1 is SGHNT, CDR2 YYREEE, per germline (reference sequence). V lost 3 bases to trimming and J lost 6 bases; unmatched junction nucleotides: 5. This CDR3 region has 16 residues. CDR3 protein: CASSSSTSGGAGELFF. The CDR3 DNA sequence: TGTGCCAGCAGCTCCTCTACTAGCGGGGGGGCCGGGGAGCTGTTTTTT.

V gene TRBV19 combines with J gene TRBJ1-5, with D unclear. With 1 base removed from V and 7 bases from J, the gap between germline ends came to 11 bases. In germline, CDR1 is LNHDA, CDR2 SQIVND (reference sequence). The CDR3 has 14 amino acids. The CDR3 here is CASSIGQERQPQHF. The CDR3 nucleotides are TGTGCCAGTAGTATAGGGCAGGAGCGGCAGCCCCAGCATTTT. The variable domain in full, with the rest retrieved from reference TRBV19 and TRBJ1-5, is DGGITQSPKYLFRKEGQNVTLSCEQNLNHDAMYWYRQDPGQGLRLIYYSQIVNDFQKGDIAEGYSVSREKKESFPLTVTSAQKNPTAFYLCASSIGQERQPQHFGDGTRLSIL.

This clone came up once. The chain joins TRBV9 to TRBJ1-5; 9 bases fit TRBD1. CDR1 SGDLS and CDR2 YYNGEE come from the germline V gene. The CDR3 covers 15 residues. Losses at the gene ends were 0 bases for V and 10 bases for J; bases not matched to a gene: 8. CDR3 region: CASSVGATGGLPQHF. In DNA, the CDR3 is TGTGCCAGCAGCGTAGGGGCTACAGGGGGCTTACCCCAGCATTTT.

The chain couples TRBV5-5 to TRBJ2-7; D might be TRBD2 (5 bases). There are 12 residues in the CDR3. Germline V lookup: CDR1 SGHKS, CDR2 YYEKEE (reference sequence). V lost 2 bases, J lost 7 bases, and 10 bases lay in between. The CDR3 loop reads CASSFLEAEQYF. The CDR3 DNA reads TGTGCCAGCAGCTTTCTGGAGGCAGAGCAGTACTTC.

This sequence joins TRBV19 and TRBJ1-2; a possible D gene is TRBD1 (5 bases). Trimming stripped 7 bases from V and 8 bases from J, with 29 bases between. Germline CDR1 is LNHDA and CDR2 is SQIVND (reference sequence). The CDR3 runs 17 residues. The DNA of the CDR3 is TGTGCCAGTATGGTAAGCGGGACGGTGCACCGAGTCGGCGGCTACACCTTC. Translation: CASMVSGTVHRVGGYTF. Combining the CDR3 with reference TRBV19 and TRBJ1-2 gives the whole variable domain DGGITQSPKYLFRKEGQNVTLSCEQNLNHDAMYWYRQDPGQGLRLIYYSQIVNDFQKGDIAEGYSVSREKKESFPLTVTSAQKNPTAFYLCASMVSGTVHRVGGYTFGSGTRLTVV.

This clone was observed a handful of times. The CDR3 region is CVRSLEVGSGGANEQFF. CDR3 bases: TGTGTCAGAAGCTTAGAAGTTGGAAGCGGGGGGGCCAATGAGCAGTTCTTC. This sequence joins TRBV7-5 and TRBJ2-1; the table's D call, TRBD2, was not checked against the DNA. TRBV7-5 has pseudogene status. The CDR3 consists of 17 residues.

The chain employs TRBV27 and TRBJ1-2, with a tentative D call TRBD1 (6 bases). Trimming removed 8 bases at V and 5 bases at J, with 18 bases between. This CDR3 is 14 amino acids long. In germline, CDR1 is MNHEY, CDR2 SMNVEV (reference sequence). The CDR3 sequence is CASGPRDKGYGYTF. The CDR3 DNA is TGTGCCAGCGGGCCCCGGGACAAAGGGTATGGCTACACCTTC.

This chain uses TRBV5-1 with TRBJ2-6; D possibly corresponds to TRBD1 (6 bases). V dropped 7 bases and J dropped 1 base, with 12 bases sitting between them. This CDR3 comprises 15 residues. The V gene's germline CDR1 is SGHRS and CDR2 YFSETQ. In nucleotides, the CDR3 is TGCGCCAGCCGAAAGGGGGTATCTGGGGCCAACGTCCTGACTTTC. Amino acids: CASRKGVSGANVLTF.

This chain joins TRBV7-2 and TRBJ2-7; a weak D match, TRBD1 (5 bases). Deletions cut 0 bases from V and 0 bases from J, with 9 bases between. Germline values: CDR1 SGHTA, CDR2 FQGNSA. The CDR3 is 15 amino acids. CDR3 sequence reads: CASSLATDSSYEQYF. CDR3 nucleotides: TGTGCCAGCAGCTTAGCGACAGACAGCTCCTACGAGCAGTACTTC.

The V and J genes are TRBV11-1 and TRBJ1-1; weak D call: TRBD1 (5 bases). From germline, CDR1 is SGHAT and CDR2 FQDESV (reference sequence). This CDR3 has 14 residues. The V end lost 1 base, the J end lost 2 bases, and 8 bases lay between the germline ends. The CDR3 DNA reads TGTGCCAGCAGCTTAGGCAGGGCCAACACTGAAGCTTTCTTT. Encoded protein: CASSLGRANTEAFF.

V and J are TRBV5-6 and TRBJ2-5, with 9 bases aligning to TRBD1. The CDR3 contains 14 residues. The trim removed 3 bases at V and 4 bases at J, leaving 4 bases unmatched. Germline V CDR1 and CDR2: SGHDT, YYEEEE. The CDR3 protein is CASSSGTGIETQYF. The CDR3 DNA reads TGTGCCAGCAGCTCCGGGACAGGGATAGAGACCCAGTACTTC.

In its sample, this clone was seen once. The V gene is TRBV18, the J gene TRBJ1-1; tentative D call: TRBD1 (5 bases). This CDR3 has 14 amino acids. Germline lookup yields CDR1 KGHSH and CDR2 LQKENI. V was trimmed by 4 bases and J by 6 bases, leaving 15 bases between them. CDR3 bases: TGTGCCAGCTCACTCGTACAGGTTGATGCTGAAGCTTTCTTT. It codes for CASSLVQVDAEAFF.

This clone was recorded once. This chain uses TRBV5-5 with TRBJ1-3; a possible D gene is TRBD1 (6 bases). The CDR3 contains 14 residues. The V gene lost 5 bases and the J gene lost 1 base, with 10 bases spanning the gap. The germline V gene has CDR1 SGHKS and CDR2 YYEKEE (reference sequence). This CDR3 is CASRFQGSGNTIYF. The CDR3 DNA is TGTGCCAGCAGGTTCCAGGGGTCTGGAAACACCATATATTTT.

This clone was detected only a few times. V usage is TRBV5-4 and J usage is TRBJ2-7; D may be TRBD1 (6 bases). Trimming cost V 5 bases and J 1 base, with 16 bases left between them. The CDR3 length is 15 residues. CDR1 and CDR2 from the germline V gene are SGHNT and YYREEE (reference sequence). The CDR3 is CASRRDPGESYEQYV. CDR3 bases: TGTGCCAGCAGAAGGGATCCAGGGGAATCCTACGAGCAGTACGTC.

The gene calls are TRBV7-2 and TRBJ1-1; no clear D. The CDR3 consists of 13 residues. The V end was cut by 3 bases, the J end by 3 bases, with 8 bases between. CDR1 SGHTA and CDR2 FQGNSA come from the germline V gene. The CDR3 bases are TGTGCCAGCAGCTTTGAGAGGGACACTGAAGCTTTCTTT. As protein: CASSFERDTEAFF.

The chain recombines TRBV6-1 with TRBJ1-1, with 9 bases lining up with TRBD1. V dropped 5 bases and J dropped 10; count of bases not matched to a gene: 8. This CDR3 region has 13 residues. Germline CDR1 reads MNHNS; CDR2 reads SASEGT. CDR3 sequence (DNA): TGTGCCAGCAGTACCGGGACAGGGCTGCTAGCTTTCTTT. Translating gives CASSTGTGLLAFF.